This T cell receptor (beta chain) was retrieved from a study of T cells after yellow fever vaccination (dated by TCRdb to between 2018 and 2021). Study-wide context: The SMART-Seq v4 Ultra Low Input RNA kit was used to prepare libraries from fractions with low cell numbers. To follow T-cell clones before and after both primary and booster YFV17D yellow fever vaccination, bulk TCR alpha and beta repertoires underwent longitudinal sequencing. Blood was drawn at multiple timepoints before and after primary and secondary immunization, with bulk PBMC replicates and cell subsets isolated. The cohort comprised two healthy male donors, one aged 18 to 30 and one aged 30 to 40 years. General findings and caveats noted by the study authors: Compared with the primary T-cell response, the secondary T-cell response was weaker but faster, peaking on day 5 rather than day 15. A small fraction of clonotypes appeared in both the CD4 and CD8 compartments, likely as a result of convergent recombination. FACS-sorted repertoires could contain abundant contaminating clonotypes from the bulk population, so computational filtering was required. Because the study included only a couple of donors, the extent to which the findings can be generalized is limited. Most clones expanded after primary vaccination (approximately 96% of CD4 and roughly 91% of CD8) were re-detected after the booster, suggesting that broad memory maintenance occurred.

The trim is 2 bases for V and 2 bases for J, with a gap of 10 bases between the germline ends. CDR1 and CDR2 are read off the germline V gene as KGHSH and LQKENI. Taken from cysteine to phenylalanine, the CDR3 has 14 residues. Only the CDR3 DNA is retained, 42 bases long and in frame from the first base. Sample treatment or condition, as interpreted from the label and publication: live attenuated yellow fever vaccine strain. At each blood-draw timepoint, two biological replicates of bulk PBMCs were obtained. A standard Ficoll-Paque protocol was used to isolate PBMCs from peripheral blood. TriZol was used to extract RNA from bulk PBMCs, CD4 and CD8 fractions, and dextramer-positive and dextramer-negative fractions. TCR cDNA was synthesized by 5'RACE template switching, which introduced a universal primer site and unique molecular identifiers. Priming of cDNA synthesis was performed from both the TCR alpha and TCR beta constant segments. Library amplification used two PCR steps, and the second PCR step added sample barcodes and sequencing adapters. Sequencing of libraries was performed on Illumina HiSeq 2500 (2x100 bp) or NovaSeq (2x150 bp). Per the original workflow: Reads were demultiplexed and collapsed into UMI consensus sequences with MIGEC, and V(D)J alignment was performed with MiXCR. Vaccine-responding clonotypes were defined with edgeR using replicate PBMC samples, requiring FDR below 0.01 and a log2 fold change above 5 up to day 15. Bulk clonotypes were assigned CD4 or CD8 identity according to which sequenced CD4 or CD8 repertoire held them at higher abundance. In-frame beta chains were kept once TCRdb had trimmed the public reads at Q25 with fastp and called clones with MiXCR. Records with the same CDR3 protein are collapsed into one entry carrying the most frequent genes and DNA. The V and J calls and clone size come from TCRdb's table, not from the authors' own analysis. Counted in this sample were 300,000 to 450,000 distinct CDR3 sequences; 6% to 8% of them appeared once. In total, the top ten clones hold 15% of the sample.

Concerning this clonotype itself: Its antigen is still unknown. Base qualities were left out, and no much larger clone turns up one base away.

The source was PBMCs, collected 5 days after the yellow fever booster vaccination. The chain was built from TRBV18 and TRBJ2-7, and possibly TRBD1, on 6 matching bases. This TCR came from a man between 25 and 39 years old who received the YFV17D yellow fever vaccine. This receptor carries the CDR3 CASSPETGPYEQYF. The DNA sequence is as follows: TGTGCCAGCTCACCAGAGACAGGCCCCTACGAGCAGTACTTC.